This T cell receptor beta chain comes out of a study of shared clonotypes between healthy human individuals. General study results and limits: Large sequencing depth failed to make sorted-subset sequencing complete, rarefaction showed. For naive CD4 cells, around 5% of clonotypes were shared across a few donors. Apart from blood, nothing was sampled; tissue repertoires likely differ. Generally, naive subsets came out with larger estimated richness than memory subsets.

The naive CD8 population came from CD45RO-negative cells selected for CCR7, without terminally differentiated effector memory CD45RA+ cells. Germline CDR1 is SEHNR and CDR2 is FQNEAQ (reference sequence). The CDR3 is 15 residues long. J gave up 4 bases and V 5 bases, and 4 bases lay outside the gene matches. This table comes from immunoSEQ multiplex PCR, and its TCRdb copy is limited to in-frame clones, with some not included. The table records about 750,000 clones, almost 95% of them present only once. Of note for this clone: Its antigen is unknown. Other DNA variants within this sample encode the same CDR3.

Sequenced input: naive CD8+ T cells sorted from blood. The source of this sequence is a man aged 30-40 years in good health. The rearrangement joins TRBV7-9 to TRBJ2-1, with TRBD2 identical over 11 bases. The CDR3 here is CASSPGTSGYNEQFF. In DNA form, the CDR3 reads TGTGCCAGCAGCCCCGGGACTAGCGGTTACAATGAGCAGTTCTTC.